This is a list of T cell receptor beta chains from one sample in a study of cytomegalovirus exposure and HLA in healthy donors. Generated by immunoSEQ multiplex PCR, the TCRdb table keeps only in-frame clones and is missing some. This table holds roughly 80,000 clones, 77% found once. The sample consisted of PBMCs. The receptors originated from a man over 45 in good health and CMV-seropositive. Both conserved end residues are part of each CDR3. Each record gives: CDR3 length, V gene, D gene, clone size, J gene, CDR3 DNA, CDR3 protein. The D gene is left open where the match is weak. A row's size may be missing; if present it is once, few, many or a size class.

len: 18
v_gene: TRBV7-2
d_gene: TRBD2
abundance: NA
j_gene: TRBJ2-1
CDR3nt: TGTGCCAGCAGCTTAGGTCCGCGGGGGTTAAGCTCCTACAATGAGCAGTTCTTC
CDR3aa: CASSLGPRGLSSYNEQFF

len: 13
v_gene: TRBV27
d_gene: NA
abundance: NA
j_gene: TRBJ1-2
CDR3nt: TGTGCCAGCAGTCCCTCAGGTGCCTATGGCTACACCTTC
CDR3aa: CASSPSGAYGYTF

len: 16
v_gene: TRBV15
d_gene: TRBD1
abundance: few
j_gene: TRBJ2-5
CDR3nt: TGTGCCACCAGCAGACCCTCGCACAGGGGCGAAGAGACCCAGTACTTC
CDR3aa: CATSRPSHRGEETQYF

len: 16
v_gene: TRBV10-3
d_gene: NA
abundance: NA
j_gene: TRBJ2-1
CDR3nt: TGTGCCATCAGTGAGCAAGAGGACTATAGGGAGAATGAGCAGTTCTTC
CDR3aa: CAISEQEDYRENEQFF

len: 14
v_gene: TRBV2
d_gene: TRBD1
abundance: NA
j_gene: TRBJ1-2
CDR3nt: TGTGCCAGCAGGGGACAGGGAGGTAACTATGGCTACACCTTC
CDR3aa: CASRGQGGNYGYTF

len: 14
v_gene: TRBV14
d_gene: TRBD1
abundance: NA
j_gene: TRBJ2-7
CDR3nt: TGTGCCAGCAGCTCTTGGACAGGGAATAACGAGCAGTACTTC
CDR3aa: CASSSWTGNNEQYF

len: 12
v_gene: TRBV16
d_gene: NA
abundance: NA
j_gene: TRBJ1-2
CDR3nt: TGTGCCAGCAGCCAAGATGCAGGGGCCAAGACCTTC
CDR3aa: CASSQDAGAKTF

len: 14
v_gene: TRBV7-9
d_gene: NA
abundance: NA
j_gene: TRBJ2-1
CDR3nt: TGTTCCAGCAGCAAGTCCCCAGGGGTGAATGAGCAGTTCTTC
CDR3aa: CSSSKSPGVNEQFF

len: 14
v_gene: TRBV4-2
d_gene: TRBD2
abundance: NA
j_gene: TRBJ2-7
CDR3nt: TGTGCCAGCAGCCCCGGACTAGATCCCTACGAGCAGTACTTC
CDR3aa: CASSPGLDPYEQYF

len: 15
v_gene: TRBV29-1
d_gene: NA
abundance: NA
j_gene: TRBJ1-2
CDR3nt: TGCAGCGTTGATCTCCCGACAGTGGGAAACTATGGCTACACCTTC
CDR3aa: CSVDLPTVGNYGYTF

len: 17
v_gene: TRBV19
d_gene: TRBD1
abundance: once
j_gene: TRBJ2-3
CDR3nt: TGTGCCAGTGGAGAATCAGGGGGCGGAGACCCCACAGATACGCAGTATTTT
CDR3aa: CASGESGGGDPTDTQYF

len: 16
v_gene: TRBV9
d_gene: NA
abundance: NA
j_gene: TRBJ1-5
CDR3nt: TGTGCCAGCAGCGTAGGGCCAGGTCATAGCAATCAGCCCCAGCATTTT
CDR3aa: CASSVGPGHSNQPQHF

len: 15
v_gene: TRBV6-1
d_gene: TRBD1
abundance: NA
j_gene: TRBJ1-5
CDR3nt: TGTGCCAGCAAACCGGGACAGGGAAATTGGCAGCCCCAGCATTTT
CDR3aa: CASKPGQGNWQPQHF

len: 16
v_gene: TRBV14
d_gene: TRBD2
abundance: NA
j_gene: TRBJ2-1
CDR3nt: TGTGCCAGCAGCCACGTGGGCAGCGGGAGGGACAATGAGCAGTTCTTC
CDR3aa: CASSHVGSGRDNEQFF

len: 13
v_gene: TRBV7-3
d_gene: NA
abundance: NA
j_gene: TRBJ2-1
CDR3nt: TGTGCCAGCAGCCAGGGGAACAGCCGTGAGCAGTTCTTC
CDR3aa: CASSQGNSREQFF

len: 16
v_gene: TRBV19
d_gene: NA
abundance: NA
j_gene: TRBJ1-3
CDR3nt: TGTGCCAGTAGTTCGCCGGGCCAGGGATCTGGAAACACCATATATTTT
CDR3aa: CASSSPGQGSGNTIYF

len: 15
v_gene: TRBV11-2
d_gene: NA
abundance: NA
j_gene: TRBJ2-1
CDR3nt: TGTGCCAGCAGATATAGCGGTAGCTCCTACAATGAGCAGTTCTTC
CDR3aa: CASRYSGSSYNEQFF

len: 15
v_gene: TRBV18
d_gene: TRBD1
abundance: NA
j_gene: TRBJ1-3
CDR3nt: TGTGCCAGCTCAAACCAGGGGGGACCTGGAAACACCATATATTTT
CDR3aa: CASSNQGGPGNTIYF

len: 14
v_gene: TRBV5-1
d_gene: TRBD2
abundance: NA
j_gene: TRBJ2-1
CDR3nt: TGCGCCAGCTATAGGACTAGCGGTGCCAATGAGCAGTTCTTC
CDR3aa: CASYRTSGANEQFF

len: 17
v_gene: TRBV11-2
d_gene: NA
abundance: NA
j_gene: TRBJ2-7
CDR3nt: TGTGCCAGCAGCCCCGGGTACAGTTCAGTGGAGGACTACGAGCAGTACTTC
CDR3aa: CASSPGYSSVEDYEQYF

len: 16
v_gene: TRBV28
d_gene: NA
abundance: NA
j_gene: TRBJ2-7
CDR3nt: TGTGCCAGCAGGGCAGGGGTAAGTGCAAACCCATACGAGCAGTACTTC
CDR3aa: CASRAGVSANPYEQYF

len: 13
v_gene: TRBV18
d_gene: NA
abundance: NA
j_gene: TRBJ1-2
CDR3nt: TGTGCCAGCTCACCACCCGCACAGGCCGGCTACACCTTC
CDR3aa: CASSPPAQAGYTF

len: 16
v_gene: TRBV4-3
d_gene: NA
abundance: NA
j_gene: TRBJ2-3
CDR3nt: TGCGCCAGCAGCCAGAACCCCCAGGGTGCGTTAGATACGCAGTATTTT
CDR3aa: CASSQNPQGALDTQYF

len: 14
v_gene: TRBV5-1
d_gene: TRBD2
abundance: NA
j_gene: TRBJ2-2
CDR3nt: TGCGCCAGCAGCGGGAGGGCGAACACCGGGGAGCTGTTTTTT
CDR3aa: CASSGRANTGELFF

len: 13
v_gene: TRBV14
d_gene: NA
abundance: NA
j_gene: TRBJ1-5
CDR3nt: TGTGCCAGCAGCGCCTCGGAGAATCAGCCCCAGCATTTT
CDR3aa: CASSASENQPQHF

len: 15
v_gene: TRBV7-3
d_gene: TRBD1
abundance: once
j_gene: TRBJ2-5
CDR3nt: TGTGCCAGCAGCCTAAGGGGGGACAGGGTGGAGACCCAGTACTTC
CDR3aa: CASSLRGDRVETQYF

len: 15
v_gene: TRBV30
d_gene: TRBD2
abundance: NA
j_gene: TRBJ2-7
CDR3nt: TGTGCCTGGAGTGTAGGCCCCGGGACTAGAAACGAGCAGTACTTC
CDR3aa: CAWSVGPGTRNEQYF

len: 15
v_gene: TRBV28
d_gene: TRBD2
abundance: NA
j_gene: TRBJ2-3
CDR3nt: TGTGCCAGCAGTTTAGTCGGGAGGGCCACAGATACGCAGTATTTT
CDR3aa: CASSLVGRATDTQYF

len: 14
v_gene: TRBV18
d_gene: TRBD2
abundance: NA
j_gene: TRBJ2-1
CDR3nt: TGTGCCAGCTCAGCGACTAGCGGGACCTTCGAGCAGTTCTTC
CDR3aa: CASSATSGTFEQFF

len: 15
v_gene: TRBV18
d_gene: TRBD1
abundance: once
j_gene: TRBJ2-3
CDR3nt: TGTGCCAGCTCACCACCAGACAGGGATCCAGATACGCAGTATTTT
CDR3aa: CASSPPDRDPDTQYF

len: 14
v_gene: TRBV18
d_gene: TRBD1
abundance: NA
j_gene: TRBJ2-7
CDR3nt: TGTGCCAGCTCAGTCGGACAGGGCCTCTACGAGCAGTACTTC
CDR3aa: CASSVGQGLYEQYF

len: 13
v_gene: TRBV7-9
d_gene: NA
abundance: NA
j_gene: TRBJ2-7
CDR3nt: TGTGCCAGCAGCTTAGGGCGGGACTACGAGCAGTACTTC
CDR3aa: CASSLGRDYEQYF

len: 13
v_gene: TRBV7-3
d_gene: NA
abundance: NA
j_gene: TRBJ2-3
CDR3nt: TGTGCCAGCAGCTTAGAAGTGAGTGATACGCAGTATTTT
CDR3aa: CASSLEVSDTQYF

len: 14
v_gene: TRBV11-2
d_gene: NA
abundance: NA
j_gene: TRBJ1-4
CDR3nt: TGTGCCAGCAGCTTAGACAACAGGGATGAAAAACTGTTTTTT
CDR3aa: CASSLDNRDEKLFF

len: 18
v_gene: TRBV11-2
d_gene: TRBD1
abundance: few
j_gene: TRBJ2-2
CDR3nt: TGTGCCAGCAGCTTAGGGGGAAGGGTTCAGGGGGCAACCGGGGAGCTGTTTTTT
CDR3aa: CASSLGGRVQGATGELFF

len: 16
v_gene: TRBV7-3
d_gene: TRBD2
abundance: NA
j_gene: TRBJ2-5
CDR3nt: TGTGCCAGCAGCCCGGGTAGCGGGGCCTTCCGGGAGACCCAGTACTTC
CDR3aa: CASSPGSGAFRETQYF

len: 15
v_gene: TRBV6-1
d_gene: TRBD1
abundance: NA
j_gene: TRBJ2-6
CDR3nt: TGTGCCAGCAGTGGACAGGGCTCTGGGGCCAACGTCCTGACTTTC
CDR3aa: CASSGQGSGANVLTF

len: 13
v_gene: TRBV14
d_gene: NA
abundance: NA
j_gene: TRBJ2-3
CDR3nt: TGTGCCAGCAGCCCGCGGGTCTCGGATACGCAGTATTTT
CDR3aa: CASSPRVSDTQYF